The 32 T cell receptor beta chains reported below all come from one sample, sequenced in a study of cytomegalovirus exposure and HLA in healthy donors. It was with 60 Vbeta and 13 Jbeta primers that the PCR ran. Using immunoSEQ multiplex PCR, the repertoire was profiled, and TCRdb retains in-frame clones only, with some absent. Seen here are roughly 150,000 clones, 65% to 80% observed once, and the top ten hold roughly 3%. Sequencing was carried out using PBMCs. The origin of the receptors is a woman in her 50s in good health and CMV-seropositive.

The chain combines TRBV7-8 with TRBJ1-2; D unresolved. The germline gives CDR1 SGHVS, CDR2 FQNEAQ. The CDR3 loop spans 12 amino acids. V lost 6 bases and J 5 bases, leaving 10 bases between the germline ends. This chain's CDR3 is CASSEGAYGYTF. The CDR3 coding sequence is TGTGCCAGCAGTGAAGGAGCATATGGCTACACCTTC. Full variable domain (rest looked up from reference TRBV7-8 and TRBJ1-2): GAGVSQSPRYKVAKRGQDVALRCDPISGHVSLFWYQQALGQGPEFLTYFQNEAQLDKSGLPSDRFFAERPEGSVSTLKIQRTQQEDSAVYLCASSEGAYGYTFGSGTRLTVV.

For the CDR3, the DNA is TGTGCCATCTCCGGTTTGACGGGTAACACTGAAGCTTTCTTT. Amino acids: CAISGLTGNTEAFF. This rearrangement joins TRBV10-3 to TRBJ1-1; no definite D call. Trimming left V 8 bases short and J 2 bases short, with 15 bases between. Germline V gene data show CDR1 as ENHRY and CDR2 as SYGVKD. This CDR3 contains 14 residues.

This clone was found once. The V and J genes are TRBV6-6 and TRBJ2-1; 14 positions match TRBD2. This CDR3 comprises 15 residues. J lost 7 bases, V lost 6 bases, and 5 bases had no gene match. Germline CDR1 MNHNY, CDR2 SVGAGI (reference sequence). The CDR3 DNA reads TGTGCCAGCAGGGAGGGACTAGCGGGGGAGAATGAGCAGTTCTTC. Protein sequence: CASREGLAGENEQFF.

Here the CDR3 reads CASSSRGAGGGETQYF. CDR3 DNA: TGTGCCAGCAGCTCCCGCGGAGCGGGGGGCGGGGAGACCCAGTACTTC. The chain has TRBV5-6 and TRBJ2-5; 9 nucleotides agree with TRBD2. Germline V gives CDR1 SGHDT, CDR2 YYEEEE. This CDR3 spans 16 amino acids. The J segment lost 5 bases and the V segment lost 3 bases, leaving 11 bases of the junction unmatched.

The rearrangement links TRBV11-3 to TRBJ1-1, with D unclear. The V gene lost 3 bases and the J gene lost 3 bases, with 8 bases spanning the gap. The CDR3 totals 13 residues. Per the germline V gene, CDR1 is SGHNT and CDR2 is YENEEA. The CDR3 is CASSFGEDTEAFF. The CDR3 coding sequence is TGTGCCAGCAGCTTCGGGGAGGACACTGAAGCTTTCTTT.

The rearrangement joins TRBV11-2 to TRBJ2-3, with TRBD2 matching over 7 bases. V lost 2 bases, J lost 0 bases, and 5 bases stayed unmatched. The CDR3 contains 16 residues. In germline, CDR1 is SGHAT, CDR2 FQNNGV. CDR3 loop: CASSLLAGSSTDTQYF. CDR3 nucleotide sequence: TGTGCCAGCAGCTTATTAGCGGGTTCTAGCACAGATACGCAGTATTTT.

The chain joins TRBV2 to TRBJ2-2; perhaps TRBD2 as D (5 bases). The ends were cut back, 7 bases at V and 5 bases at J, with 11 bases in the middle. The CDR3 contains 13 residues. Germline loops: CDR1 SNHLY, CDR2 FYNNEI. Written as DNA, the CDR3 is TGTGCCAGCACCCCCGGACTTACCGGGGAGCTGTTTTTT. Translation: CASTPGLTGELFF.

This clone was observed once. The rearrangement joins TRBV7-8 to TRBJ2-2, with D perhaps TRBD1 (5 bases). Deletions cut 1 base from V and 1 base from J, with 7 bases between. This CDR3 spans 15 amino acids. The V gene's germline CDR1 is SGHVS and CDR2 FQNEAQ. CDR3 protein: CASSLEGVNTGELFF. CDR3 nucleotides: TGTGCCAGCAGCTTAGAAGGGGTGAACACCGGGGAGCTGTTTTTT.

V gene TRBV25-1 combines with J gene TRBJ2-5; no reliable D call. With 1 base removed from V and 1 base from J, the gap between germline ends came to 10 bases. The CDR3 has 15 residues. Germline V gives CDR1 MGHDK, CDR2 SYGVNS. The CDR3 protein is CASSEFLNSQETQYF. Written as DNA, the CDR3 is TGTGCCAGCAGTGAATTTTTGAACAGCCAAGAGACCCAGTACTTC.

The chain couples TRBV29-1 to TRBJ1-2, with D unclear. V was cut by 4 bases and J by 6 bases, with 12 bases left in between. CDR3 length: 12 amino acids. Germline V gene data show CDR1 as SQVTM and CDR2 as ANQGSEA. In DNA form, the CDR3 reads TGCAGCGTTGGCGAGGGCAAGAATGGCTACACCTTC. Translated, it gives CSVGEGKNGYTF.

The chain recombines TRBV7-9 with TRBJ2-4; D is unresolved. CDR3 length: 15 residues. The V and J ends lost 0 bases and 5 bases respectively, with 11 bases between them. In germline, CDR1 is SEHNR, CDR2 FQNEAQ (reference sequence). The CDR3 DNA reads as TGTGCCAGCAGCTTAGCGGGTGTAAGCGAAAACATTCAGTACTTC. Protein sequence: CASSLAGVSENIQYF.

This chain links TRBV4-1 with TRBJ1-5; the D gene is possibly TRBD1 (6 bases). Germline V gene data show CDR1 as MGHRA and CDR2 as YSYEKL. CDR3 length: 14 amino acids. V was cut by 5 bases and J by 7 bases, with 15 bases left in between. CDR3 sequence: CASSLDFRGQPQHF. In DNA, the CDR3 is TGCGCCAGCAGCTTAGACTTTAGGGGGCAGCCCCAGCATTTT.

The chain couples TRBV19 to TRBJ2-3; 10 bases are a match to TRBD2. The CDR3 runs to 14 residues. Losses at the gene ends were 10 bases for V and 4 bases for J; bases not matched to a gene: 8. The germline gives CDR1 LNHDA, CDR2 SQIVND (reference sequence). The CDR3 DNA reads TGTGCCACTAAAGCGGGGGGGCAGGCAGATACGCAGTATTTT. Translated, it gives CATKAGGQADTQYF.

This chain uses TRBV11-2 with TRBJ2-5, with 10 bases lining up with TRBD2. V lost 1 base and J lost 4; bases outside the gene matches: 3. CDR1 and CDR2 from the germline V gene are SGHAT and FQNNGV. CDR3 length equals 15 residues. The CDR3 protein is CASSLVSGGRETQYF. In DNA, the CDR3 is TGTGCCAGCAGCTTAGTTAGCGGGGGGCGAGAGACCCAGTACTTC.

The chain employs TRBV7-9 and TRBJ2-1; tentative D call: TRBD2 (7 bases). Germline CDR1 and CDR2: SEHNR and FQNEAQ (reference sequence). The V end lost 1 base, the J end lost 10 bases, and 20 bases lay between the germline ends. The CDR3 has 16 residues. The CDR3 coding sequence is TGTGCCAGCAGCTTAGTGGCGCGGGGCGGGGGCAACGAGCAGTTCTTC. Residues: CASSLVARGGGNEQFF. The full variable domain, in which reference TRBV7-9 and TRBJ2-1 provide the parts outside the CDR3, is DTGVSQNPRHKITKRGQNVTFRCDPISEHNRLYWYRQTLGQGPEFLTYFQNEAQLEKSRLLSDRFSAERPKGSFSTLEIQRTEQGDSAMYLCASSLVARGGGNEQFFGPGTRLTVL.

CDR3 residues: CASSGANTGELFF. The CDR3 region has the DNA TGCGCCTCTAGCGGGGCGAACACCGGGGAGCTGTTTTTT. The chain carries TRBV5-1 and TRBJ2-2; 9 bases are shared with TRBD2. CDR1 is SGHRS, CDR2 YFSETQ, per germline. The CDR3 is made up of 13 amino acids. V shed 10 bases, J shed 0 bases, and the junction held 1 base outside the gene matches.

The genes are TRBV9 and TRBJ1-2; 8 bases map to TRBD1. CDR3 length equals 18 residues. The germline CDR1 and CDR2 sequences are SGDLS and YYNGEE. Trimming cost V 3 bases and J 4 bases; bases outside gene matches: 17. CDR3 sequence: CASSERGGGTGGVYGYTF. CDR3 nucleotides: TGTGCCAGCAGCGAAAGGGGAGGAGGGACAGGAGGGGTCTATGGCTACACCTTC.

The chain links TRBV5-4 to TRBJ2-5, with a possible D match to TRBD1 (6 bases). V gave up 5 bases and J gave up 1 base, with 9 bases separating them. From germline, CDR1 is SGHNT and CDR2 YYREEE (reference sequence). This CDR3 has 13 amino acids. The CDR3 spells CASSRDTQETQYF. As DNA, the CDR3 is TGTGCCAGCAGTCGGGACACCCAAGAGACCCAGTACTTC.

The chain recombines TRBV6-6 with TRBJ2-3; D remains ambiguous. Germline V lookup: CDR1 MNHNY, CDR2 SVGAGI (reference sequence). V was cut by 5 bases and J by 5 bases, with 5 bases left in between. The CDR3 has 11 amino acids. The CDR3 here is CASSPRDTQYF. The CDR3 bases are TGTGCCAGCAGTCCCAGAGATACGCAGTATTTT.

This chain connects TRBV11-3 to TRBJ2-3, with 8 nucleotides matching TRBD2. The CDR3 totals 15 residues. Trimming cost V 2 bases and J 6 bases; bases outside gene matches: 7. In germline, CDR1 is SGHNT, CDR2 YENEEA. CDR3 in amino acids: CASSLTGGAVDTQYF. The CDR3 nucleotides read TGTGCCAGCAGCTTAACGGGGGGGGCCGTGGATACGCAGTATTTT.

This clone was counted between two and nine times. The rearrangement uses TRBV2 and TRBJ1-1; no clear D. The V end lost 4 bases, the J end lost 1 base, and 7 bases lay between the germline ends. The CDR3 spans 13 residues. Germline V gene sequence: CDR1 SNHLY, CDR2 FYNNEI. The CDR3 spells CASSARENTEAFF. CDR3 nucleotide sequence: TGTGCCAGCAGTGCTAGAGAGAACACTGAAGCTTTCTTT.

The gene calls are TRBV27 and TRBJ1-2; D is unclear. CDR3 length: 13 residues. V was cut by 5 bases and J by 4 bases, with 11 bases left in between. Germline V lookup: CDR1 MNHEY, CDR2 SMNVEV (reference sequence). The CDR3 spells CASSPPGGYGYTF. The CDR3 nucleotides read TGTGCCAGCAGTCCCCCGGGAGGCTATGGCTACACCTTC.

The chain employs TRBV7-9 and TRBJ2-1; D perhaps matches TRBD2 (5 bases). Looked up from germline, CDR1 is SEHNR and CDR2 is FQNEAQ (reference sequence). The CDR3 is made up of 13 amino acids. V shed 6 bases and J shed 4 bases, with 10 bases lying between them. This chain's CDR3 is CASSSDLYNEQFF. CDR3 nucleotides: TGTGCCAGCAGTTCGGACTTATACAATGAGCAGTTCTTC.

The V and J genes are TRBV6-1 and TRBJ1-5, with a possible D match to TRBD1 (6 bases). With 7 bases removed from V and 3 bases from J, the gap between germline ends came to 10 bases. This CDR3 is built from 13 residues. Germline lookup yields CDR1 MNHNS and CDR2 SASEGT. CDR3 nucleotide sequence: TGTGCCAGCATGACAGGAAACAATCAGCCCCAGCATTTT. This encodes CASMTGNNQPQHF.

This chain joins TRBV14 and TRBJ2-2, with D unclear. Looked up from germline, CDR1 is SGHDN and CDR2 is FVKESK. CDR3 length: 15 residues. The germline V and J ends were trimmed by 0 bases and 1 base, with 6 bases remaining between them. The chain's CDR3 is CASSQDLRNTGELFF. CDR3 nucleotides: TGTGCCAGCAGCCAAGATCTTCGGAACACCGGGGAGCTGTTTTTT.

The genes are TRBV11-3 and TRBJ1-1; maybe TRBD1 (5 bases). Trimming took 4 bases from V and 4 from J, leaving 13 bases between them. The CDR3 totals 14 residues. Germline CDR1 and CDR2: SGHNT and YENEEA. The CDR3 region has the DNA TGTGCCAGCAGCTGGGGGACTTCCCCCACTGAAGCTTTCTTT. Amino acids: CASSWGTSPTEAFF.

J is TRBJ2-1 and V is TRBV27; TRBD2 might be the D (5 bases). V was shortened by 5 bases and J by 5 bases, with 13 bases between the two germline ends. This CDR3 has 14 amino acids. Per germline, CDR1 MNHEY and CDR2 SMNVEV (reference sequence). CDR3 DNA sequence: TGTGCCAGCAGTGAGGGCCCCGAGGACAATGAGCAGTTCTTC. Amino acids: CASSEGPEDNEQFF.

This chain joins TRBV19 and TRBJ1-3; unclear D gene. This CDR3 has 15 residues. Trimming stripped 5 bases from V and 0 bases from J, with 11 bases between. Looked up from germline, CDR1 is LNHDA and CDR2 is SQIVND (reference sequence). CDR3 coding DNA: TGTGCCAGTAGTCCACCACACGTCTCTGGAAACACCATATATTTT. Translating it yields CASSPPHVSGNTIYF.

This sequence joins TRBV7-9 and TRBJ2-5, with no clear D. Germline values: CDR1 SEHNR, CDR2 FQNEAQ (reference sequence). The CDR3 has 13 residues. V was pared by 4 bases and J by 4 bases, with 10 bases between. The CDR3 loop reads CASSSLVRETQYF. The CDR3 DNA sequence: TGTGCCAGCAGCTCTCTTGTGCGAGAGACCCAGTACTTC.

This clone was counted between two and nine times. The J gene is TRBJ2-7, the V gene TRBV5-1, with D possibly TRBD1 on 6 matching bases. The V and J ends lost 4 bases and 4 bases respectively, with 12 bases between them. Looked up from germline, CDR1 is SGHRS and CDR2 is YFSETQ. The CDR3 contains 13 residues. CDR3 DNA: TGCGCCAGCAGCGGAACACAGGGTTACGAGCAGTACTTC. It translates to CASSGTQGYEQYF.

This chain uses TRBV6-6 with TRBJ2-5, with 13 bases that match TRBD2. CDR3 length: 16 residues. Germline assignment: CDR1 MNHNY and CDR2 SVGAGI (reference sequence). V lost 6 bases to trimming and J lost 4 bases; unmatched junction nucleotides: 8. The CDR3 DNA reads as TGTGCCAGCAGCGGTACTAGCGGGGGGGTTCGAGAGACCCAGTACTTC. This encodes CASSGTSGGVRETQYF.

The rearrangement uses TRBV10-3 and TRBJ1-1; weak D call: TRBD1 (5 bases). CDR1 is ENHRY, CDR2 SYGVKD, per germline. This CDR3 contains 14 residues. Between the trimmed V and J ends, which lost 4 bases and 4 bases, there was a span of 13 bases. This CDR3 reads CAISVGRGSTEAFF. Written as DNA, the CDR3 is TGTGCCATCAGTGTAGGAAGGGGATCCACTGAAGCTTTCTTT.